This record concerns one TCR beta chain sequence. Which antigen it targets is not known. Base qualities were left out, and no much larger clone turns up one base away. Library preparation employed RT-PCR. The listed sequencing device is Illumina HiSeq 2500. Clones were called with MiXCR by TCRdb after fastp trimmed the public reads at Q25, and only in-frame beta chains were retained. Every CDR3 protein is listed once, alongside the most common genes and DNA of its rows. This sample is represented by roughly 780,000 distinct CDR3 sequences; less than 20% of them were singletons. The ten largest clones capture about a tenth of the sample. This sample was included in a study of response to subunit inactivated influenza vaccine (dated by TCRdb to between 2018 and 2020). As for the study more broadly: The study used deep quantitative T cell receptor repertoire profiling to track responses to a trivalent subunit inactivated influenza vaccine. What the work shows at the level of the full study, not this receptor alone: According to the authors, only a limited number of new T cells may be recruited by each seasonal influenza vaccination.

The junction carries 7 bases between V and J, which are trimmed by 1 base and 1 base respectively. The germline V gene (reference sequence) provides CDR1 LNHNV and CDR2 YYDKDF. The CDR3 contains 14 residues, cysteine and phenylalanine counted. Only CDR3 DNA remains: 42 bases, in frame from the first base. This TCR was sampled from a man in his fifties or sixties who received an inactivated influenza vaccine. Donor details come from another sample of the same person, matched by shared clones. The rearrangement joined TRBV15 to TRBJ2-5, with the D gene call left open. Material: PBMCs from blood, obtained 4 to 6 days after vaccination. The CDR3 sequence is CATSRVGSQETQYF. The base sequence is TGTGCCACCAGCAGAGTTGGATCCCAAGAGACCCAGTACTTC.